This T cell receptor beta chain was identified during a study of control samples from healthy donors and cancer patients. Germline values: CDR1 SGHNT, CDR2 YENEEA. V dropped 4 bases and J dropped 3; count of bases not matched to a gene: 7. The CDR3 length is 17 residues. The table came from immunoSEQ multiplex PCR; TCRdb's copy has only in-frame clones and leaves some out. The table lists over 110,000 clones, 80% to 95% of them singletons. Sequenced material: blood. The chain joins TRBV11-3 to TRBJ2-1, with 12 bases aligning to TRBD2. The TCR comes from a man younger than 40 in good health. CDR3 sequence reads: CASSSPGLAGHYNEQFF. Written as DNA, the CDR3 is TGTGCCAGCAGCTCTCCGGGACTAGCGGGTCACTACAATGAGCAGTTCTTC.